A selection of T cell receptor beta chains follows, all from one sample in a study of CD8+ T cells in alopecia areata. Sequencing used immunoSEQ multiplex PCR; TCRdb keeps in-frame clones, though not all of them. The table includes more than 95,000 clones, approximately 47% detected once. Sequencing used NKG2D-low CD8+ T cells sorted from blood. The receptors were sampled from a human donor with alopecia areata. Both conserved end residues are part of each CDR3. A D gene is named only where the DNA matches it firmly. Not every row has a clone size; where given, it reads once, few, many or a size class.

clone_size | d_call | j_call | v_call | cdr3_nt | cdr3_aa
few | TRBD1 | TRBJ2-5 | TRBV29-1 | TGCAGCGTGCCAGGGGGCCAAGAGACCCAGTACTTC | CSVPGGQETQYF
few | NA | TRBJ2-3 | TRBV29-1 | TGCAGCGTTGAAGAGGGGGGCACAGATACGCAGTATTTT | CSVEEGGTDTQYF
NA | NA | TRBJ2-3 | TRBV29-1 | TGCAGCGTTGGTACGTGGGGGGACATTCTGAGCACAGATACGCAGTATTTT | CSVGTWGDILSTDTQYF
few | TRBD2 | TRBJ2-7 | TRBV29-1 | TGCAGCGTTGAAGCCGGCGGGGGGGTGAGTTACGAGCAGTACTTC | CSVEAGGGVSYEQYF
NA | NA | TRBJ2-7 | TRBV29-1 | TGCAGCGTTGCTGGGGGACTCTCCTACGAGCAGTACTTC | CSVAGGLSYEQYF
few | TRBD2 | TRBJ2-5 | TRBV9 | TGTGCCAGCAGCCACAGCGGGAGGTACCAAGAGACCCAGTACTTC | CASSHSGRYQETQYF
few | TRBD2 | TRBJ2-1 | TRBV29-1 | TGCAGCGCCTTCCTAGCGGGAGGCTACAATGAGCAGTTCTTC | CSAFLAGGYNEQFF
NA | NA | TRBJ2-7 | TRBV7-2 | TGTGCCAGCAGCTTAGGAGGGGGAACCTACGAGCAGTACTTC | CASSLGGGTYEQYF
few | NA | TRBJ2-4 | TRBV29-1 | TGCAGCGTTGTGGAAAACATTCAGTACTTC | CSVVENIQYF
NA | NA | TRBJ2-7 | TRBV30 | TGTGCCTGGAGTGTGTCGGGCTCCTACGAGCAGTACTTC | CAWSVSGSYEQYF
NA | TRBD1 | TRBJ1-2 | TRBV6-5 | TGTGCCAGCAGCCTGGGGACAGGTACCCTCTATGGCTACACCTTC | CASSLGTGTLYGYTF
NA | NA | TRBJ2-1 | TRBV13 | TGTGCCAGCAGCTCCGTGGACAGTCTTAATGAGCAGTTCTTC | CASSSVDSLNEQFF
NA | NA | TRBJ1-1 | TRBV29-1 | TGCAGCCCCGAGAACGGAGCTTTCTTT | CSPENGAFF
NA | NA | TRBJ2-3 | TRBV14 | TGTGCCAGCAGCTGGGACTTTCCAGATACGCAGTATTTT | CASSWDFPDTQYF
few | TRBD1 | TRBJ2-7 | TRBV28 | TGTGCCAGCCTCCGGGACAGTGACTCCTACGAGCAGTACTTC | CASLRDSDSYEQYF
NA | NA | TRBJ1-2 | TRBV29-1 | TGCAGCGTTTTGCGGGAAGCCTATGACTACACCTTC | CSVLREAYDYTF
NA | TRBD2 | TRBJ2-2 | TRBV29-1 | TGCAGCGTTGGCCCTAGCGGGAGTAACACCGGGGAGCTGTTTTTT | CSVGPSGSNTGELFF